This TCR beta chain was profiled in a study of cytomegalovirus exposure and HLA in healthy donors. As for the study in general: Some 85 million unique TCRs, all from HLA-typed donors, were included in an early release of the data. General study results and limits: According to the study, roughly 160 TCR beta chains were cytomegalovirus-associated. A later analysis found common viral pathogens apparently linked to several of the most significant clusters.

Both 60 Vbeta primers and 13 Jbeta primers went into the PCR. Some clones are missing from TCRdb's copy, which holds only in-frame ones; the method was immunoSEQ multiplex PCR. Found here are 110,000 to 150,000 clones, 80% to 85% of them singletons; the top ten hold over 2%. In this sample, this clone turned up once. Its antigen remains unknown. This TCR came from a boy between 2 and 15 years old in good health and CMV-seronegative. The sample consisted of PBMCs.

The CDR3 DNA is TGCGCCAGCAGCCACCTTATGGGGGGAGCTAACTATGGCTACACCTTC. Its protein product is CASSHLMGGANYGYTF. The chain links TRBV5-1 to TRBJ1-2, with D maybe TRBD1 (5 bases). Trimming shortened V by 4 bases and J by 0 bases, and 16 bases separated the two germline ends. CDR3 length: 16 residues. The V gene's germline CDR1 is SGHRS and CDR2 YFSETQ.